The 17 T cell receptor beta chains below were found in one sample sequenced in a study of blood T cell repertoires in COVID-19. The table came from immunoSEQ multiplex PCR; TCRdb's copy has only in-frame clones and leaves some out. The data show more than 95,000 clones, over 80% seen once. Sequenced input: peripheral blood. These receptors were collected from a man aged 55 to 70 with acute or convalescent COVID-19.

The J gene is TRBJ2-3, the V gene TRBV5-1; D may be TRBD2 (5 bases). This CDR3 spans 15 amino acids. Germline assignment: CDR1 SGHRS and CDR2 YFSETQ. The germline V and J ends were trimmed by 2 bases and 8 bases, with 18 bases remaining between them. CDR3: CASSFDGSQAGTQYF. The CDR3 region has the DNA TGCGCCAGCAGCTTCGACGGGTCCCAGGCGGGTACGCAGTATTTT.

CDR3 in amino acids: CASSLSGGDNEQFF. In nucleotides, the CDR3 is TGTGCCAGCAGCTTAAGCGGCGGGGACAATGAGCAGTTCTTC. This chain connects TRBV7-3 to TRBJ2-1; tentative D call: TRBD2 (6 bases). The CDR3 has 14 amino acids. The V gene lost 1 base and the J gene lost 5 bases, with 9 bases spanning the gap. Germline V gene sequence: CDR1 SGHTA, CDR2 FQGTGA.

The chain combines TRBV19 with TRBJ2-7; a possible D gene is TRBD1 (6 bases). Germline V lookup: CDR1 LNHDA, CDR2 SQIVND (reference sequence). The CDR3 totals 15 residues. With 2 bases removed from V and 4 bases from J, the gap between germline ends came to 15 bases. This CDR3 is CASSIMAGAKYEQYF. The CDR3 DNA reads as TGTGCCAGTAGTATAATGGCAGGGGCGAAATACGAGCAGTACTTC.

At least ten counts were recorded for this clone. The chain has TRBV7-2 and TRBJ1-2; D possibly corresponds to TRBD1 (5 bases). The ends were cut back, 9 bases at V and 1 base at J, with 15 bases in the middle. This CDR3 contains 14 residues. Germline CDR1 and CDR2: SGHTA and FQGNSA. CDR3 protein: CASYHPRGNYGYTF. The DNA for the CDR3 is TGTGCCAGTTACCATCCTAGGGGTAACTATGGCTACACCTTC.

The table lists this clone with a count of one. Here the CDR3 reads CSVGREGETQYF. In DNA, the CDR3 is TGCAGCGTTGGACGGGAGGGGGAGACCCAGTACTTC. The rearrangement links TRBV29-1 to TRBJ2-5, with 8 bases identical to TRBD2. The CDR3 runs to 12 residues. The V gene end was trimmed by 4 bases and the J gene end by 5 bases; junction bases not matched to a gene: 3. Germline CDR1 is SQVTM and CDR2 is ANQGSEA.

With respect to this clone: Other nucleotide sequences from this sample produce the same CDR3. This chain joins TRBV5-1 and TRBJ2-7, with 8 bases that match TRBD1. Germline CDR1 reads SGHRS; CDR2 reads YFSETQ. V lost 3 bases and J lost 7; bases outside the gene matches: 6. The CDR3 extends over 13 amino acids. This CDR3 is CASSSTDRVEQYF. In nucleotides, the CDR3 is TGCGCCAGCAGCTCTACGGACAGGGTTGAGCAGTACTTC.

The chain carries TRBV7-8 and TRBJ2-7; D is uncertain. This CDR3 comprises 11 residues. V lost 2 bases and J lost 4, with 3 bases in between. Germline loops: CDR1 SGHVS, CDR2 FQNEAQ. The CDR3 is CASSLTYEQYF. In nucleotides, the CDR3 is TGTGCCAGCAGCTTAACATACGAGCAGTACTTC.

The chain recombines TRBV11-2 with TRBJ1-1; maybe TRBD1 (5 bases). The CDR3 is 15 amino acids. From germline, CDR1 is SGHAT and CDR2 FQNNGV. Trimming cost V 3 bases and J 1 base, with 12 bases left between them. CDR3 loop: CASSFNGAANTEAFF. For the CDR3, the DNA is TGTGCCAGCAGCTTCAATGGGGCCGCGAACACTGAAGCTTTCTTT. Full variable domain (outside the CDR3, taken from reference TRBV11-2 and TRBJ1-1): EAGVAQSPRYKIIEKRQSVAFWCNPISGHATLYWYQQILGQGPKLLIQFQNNGVVDDSQLPKDRFSAERLKGVDSTLKIQPAKLEDSAVYLCASSFNGAANTEAFFGQGTRLTVV.

The gene calls are TRBV10-3 and TRBJ2-3; perhaps TRBD2 as D (6 bases). Germline values: CDR1 ENHRY, CDR2 SYGVKD. Deletions cut 6 bases from V and 6 bases from J, with 16 bases between. The CDR3 contains 14 residues. The CDR3 nucleotides read TGTGCCATCAGGGGGACGGAGGGCGGGGATACGCAGTATTTT. Translation: CAIRGTEGGDTQYF.

The CDR3 region is CASSWRQGMNTEAFF. In DNA, the CDR3 is TGTGCCAGCAGCTGGAGACAGGGCATGAACACTGAAGCTTTCTTT. The gene calls are TRBV7-9 and TRBJ1-1; 7 nucleotides agree with TRBD1. Germline trimming cut 4 bases from V and 0 bases from J; bases unmatched to any gene: 5. Germline-derived CDR1 and CDR2 are SEHNR and FQNEAQ (reference sequence). This CDR3 region has 15 residues.

J is TRBJ2-1 and V is TRBV23-1; D not resolved. TRBV23-1 is labeled an ORF, and its function is uncertain. Trimming stripped 5 bases from V and 3 bases from J, with 14 bases between. The CDR3 has 15 residues. The chain's CDR3 is CASSWIQVHYNEQFF. In nucleotides, the CDR3 is TGCGCCAGCAGTTGGATCCAGGTTCACTACAATGAGCAGTTCTTC.

This clone showed up just a few times. V gene TRBV3-1 (or the pseudogene TRBV3-2) combines with J gene TRBJ1-6, with TRBD1 identical over 7 bases. The ends lost 4 bases at V and 6 bases at J; junction bases unmatched: 6. CDR1 is LGHDT, CDR2 YNNKEL, per germline (reference sequence). This CDR3 is 15 amino acids long. CDR3 in amino acids: CASSLTTGFNSPLHF. The CDR3 DNA reads as TGTGCCAGCAGCCTTACGACAGGGTTTAATTCACCCCTCCACTTT.

The CDR3 reads CASSLAYQETQYF. The CDR3 DNA is TGTGCCAGCAGCCTAGCGTATCAAGAGACCCAGTACTTC. V and J are TRBV3-1 (or the pseudogene TRBV3-2) and TRBJ2-5; possibly TRBD2 for D (5 bases). The germline V gene encodes CDR1 LGHDT and CDR2 YNNKEL (reference sequence). The CDR3 sequence is 13 residues long. V shed 4 bases and J shed 2 bases, with 8 bases lying between them.

This chain uses TRBV5-1 with TRBJ2-3; D is undetermined. Germline CDR1 and CDR2: SGHRS and YFSETQ. The V gene lost 2 bases and the J gene lost 0 bases, with 13 bases spanning the gap. The CDR3 sequence is 16 residues long. CDR3 sequence (DNA): TGCGCCAGCAGCTTTACAGCTACCTCTAGCACAGATACGCAGTATTTT. Translating gives CASSFTATSSTDTQYF.

This clone was observed a handful of times. The gene calls are TRBV10-2 and TRBJ2-6; D remains unclear. The CDR3 length is 14 residues. Germline assignment: CDR1 WSHSY and CDR2 SAAADI. The V end was cut by 8 bases, the J end by 3 bases, with 11 bases between. The CDR3, as DNA: TGCGCCAGCCGAGACAACGATGGGGCCAACGTCCTGACTTTC. Residues: CASRDNDGANVLTF.

The chain employs TRBV11-2 and TRBJ1-5; 10 bases map to TRBD1. This CDR3 is built from 18 residues. The germline CDR1 and CDR2 sequences are SGHAT and FQNNGV. Trimming removed 0 bases from V and 4 bases from J; junction bases left unmatched: 9. The CDR3, as DNA: TGTGCCAGCAGCTTAGATCCCCACCGGGACAGGGGAAATCAGCCCCAGCATTTT. Translated: CASSLDPHRDRGNQPQHF.

The table lists this clone with many counts. The V call is TRBV2, the J call TRBJ2-2; 13 positions agree with TRBD2. The CDR3 consists of 20 residues. Unmatched junction bases numbered 15, after V lost 4 bases and J lost 4 bases. Per germline, CDR1 SNHLY and CDR2 FYNNEI. The CDR3 sequence: CASSVSPGLAGPGPTGELFF. The CDR3 coding sequence is TGTGCCAGCAGTGTAAGTCCGGGACTAGCGGGGCCCGGACCCACCGGGGAGCTGTTTTTT. Together with reference TRBV2 and TRBJ2-2, the CDR3 gives the full variable domain: EPEVTQTPSHQVTQMGQEVILRCVPISNHLYFYWYRQILGQKVEFLVSFYNNEISEKSEIFDDQFSVERPDGSNFTLKIRSTKLEDSAMYFCASSVSPGLAGPGPTGELFFGEGSRLTVL.